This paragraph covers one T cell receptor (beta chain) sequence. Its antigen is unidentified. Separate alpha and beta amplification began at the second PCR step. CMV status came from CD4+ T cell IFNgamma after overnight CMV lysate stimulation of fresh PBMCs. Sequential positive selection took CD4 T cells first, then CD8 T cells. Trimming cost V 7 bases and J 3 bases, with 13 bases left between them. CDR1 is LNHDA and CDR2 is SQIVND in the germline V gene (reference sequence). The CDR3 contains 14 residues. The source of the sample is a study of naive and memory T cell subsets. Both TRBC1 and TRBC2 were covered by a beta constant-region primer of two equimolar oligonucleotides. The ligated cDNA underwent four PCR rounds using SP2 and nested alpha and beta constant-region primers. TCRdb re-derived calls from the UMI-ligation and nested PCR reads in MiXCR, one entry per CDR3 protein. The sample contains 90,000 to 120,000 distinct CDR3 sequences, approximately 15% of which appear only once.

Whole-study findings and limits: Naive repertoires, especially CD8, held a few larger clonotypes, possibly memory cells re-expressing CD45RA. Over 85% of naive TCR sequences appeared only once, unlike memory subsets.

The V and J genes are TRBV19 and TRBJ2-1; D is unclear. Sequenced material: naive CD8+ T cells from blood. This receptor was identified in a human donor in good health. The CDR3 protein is CASTRGTVYNEQFF. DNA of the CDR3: TGTGCCAGTACCCGCGGAACCGTCTACAATGAGCAGTTCTTC.